One sample yielded the 26 T cell receptor beta chains listed below, sequenced in a study of T-cell reconstitution after alpha-beta-depleted transplantation in children. A TCRbeta library incorporating unique molecular identifiers was prepared. TCRdb itself ran the PCR reads through MiXCR, one entry per CDR3 protein. Of about 400,000 distinct CDR3 sequences in the sample, over 20% are singletons; the top ten hold approximately 3.9%. Sample: PBMCs from the stem cell graft donor, taken from the stem cell graft. These receptors originate from a human donor who donated a stem cell graft to a child with acute myeloid leukemia.

The rearrangement joins TRBV4-3 to TRBJ2-5; 10 positions agree with TRBD2. The J segment lost 5 bases and the V segment lost 2 bases, leaving 11 bases of the junction unmatched. Germline V gives CDR1 LGHNA, CDR2 YSLEER. The CDR3 sequence is 17 residues long. DNA of the CDR3: TGCGCCAGCAGCCAAACTGCAGCGGGAGGGCCGTGGGAGACCCAGTACTTC. Translating gives CASSQTAAGGPWETQYF.

This clonotype was observed a few times. The chain employs TRBV6-2 or TRBV6-3 and TRBJ2-1, with TRBD2 matching 7 bases. The CDR3 runs 13 residues. CDR1 MNHEY and CDR2 SVGEGT come from the germline V gene. V shed 7 bases, J shed 4 bases, and the junction held 4 bases outside the gene matches. The CDR3 region is CASNLAAYNEQFF. The CDR3 DNA follows: TGTGCCAGCAACCTAGCGGCTTACAATGAGCAGTTCTTC.

The table lists this clonotype with a few counts. J is TRBJ2-6 and V is TRBV7-2; D not certain. The CDR3 runs to 14 residues. Trimming left V 5 bases short and J 2 bases short, with 7 bases between. Germline V gene sequence: CDR1 SGHTA, CDR2 FQGNSA. The CDR3 region is CASSVPTGANVLTF. For the CDR3, the DNA is TGTGCCAGCAGCGTACCGACTGGGGCCAACGTCCTGACTTTC.

This clonotype came up many times. This rearrangement joins TRBV6-5 to TRBJ2-3; TRBD2 is a possible D gene (5 bases). Germline values: CDR1 MNHEY, CDR2 SVGAGI. The V and J ends lost 6 bases and 4 bases respectively, with 11 bases between them. The CDR3 length is 13 residues. CDR3 region: CASSYQEADTQYF. The DNA for the CDR3 is TGTGCCAGCAGCTACCAGGAGGCAGATACGCAGTATTTT.

Many counts were recorded for this clonotype. The chain links TRBV29-1 to TRBJ1-1; TRBD1 is a possible D gene (6 bases). This CDR3 is 15 amino acids long. In germline, CDR1 is SQVTM, CDR2 ANQGSEA. V shed 4 bases and J shed 2 bases, with 17 bases lying between them. This CDR3 is CSVAGRGGINTEAFF. CDR3 in DNA: TGCAGCGTTGCCGGGCGTGGGGGCATTAACACTGAAGCTTTCTTT.

This clonotype appeared a few times. This chain connects TRBV10-3 to TRBJ2-3, with 11 bases fitting TRBD2. V lost 3 bases and J lost 0; bases outside the gene matches: 5. The CDR3 has 17 amino acids. Germline V gives CDR1 ENHRY, CDR2 SYGVKD. CDR3 DNA: TGTGCCATCAGTGATCTAGCGGGAGGTGGAAGCACAGATACGCAGTATTTT. It yields the protein CAISDLAGGGSTDTQYF.

This clonotype was recorded at least ten times. This chain links TRBV20-1 with TRBJ2-5; no reliable D call. Trimming left V 2 bases short and J 7 bases short, with 17 bases between. CDR3 length equals 14 residues. Per the germline V gene, CDR1 is DFQATT and CDR2 is SNEGSKA (reference sequence). The CDR3 region has the DNA TGCAGTGCTAGAACAGACTCTAGGTTTGGGACCCAGTACTTC. Protein product: CSARTDSRFGTQYF.

This rearrangement joins TRBV20-1 to TRBJ2-7; a possible D gene is TRBD2 (7 bases). This CDR3 region has 15 residues. The ends were cut back, 0 bases at V and 1 base at J, with 13 bases in the middle. Germline V lookup: CDR1 DFQATT, CDR2 SNEGSKA (reference sequence). Here the CDR3 reads CSARDQGRGSYEQYF. DNA for the CDR3: TGCAGTGCTAGAGATCAGGGGAGGGGTTCCTACGAGCAGTACTTC.

J is TRBJ2-3 and V is TRBV24-1; the match to TRBD1 covers 8 bases. The CDR3 sequence is 14 residues long. Germline assignment: CDR1 KGHDR and CDR2 SFDVKD. V was pared by 4 bases and J by 6 bases, with 5 bases of the junction left unmatched. The CDR3 is CATSEPRDRDTQYF. DNA for the CDR3: TGTGCCACCAGTGAGCCCCGGGACAGGGATACGCAGTATTTT.

With regard to this clonotype: An end of the junction differs from the germline gene, which may be a read error. The gene calls are TRBV12-3 or TRBV12-4 and TRBJ2-7; TRBD2 matches 13 bases. This CDR3 is built from 18 residues. The CDR3 spells CACSLRTSGRALSYEQYF. CDR3 DNA: TGTGCCTGCAGTCTAAGGACTAGCGGGAGAGCCCTCTCCTACGAGCAGTACTTC.

This clonotype appeared a few times. The chain employs TRBV11-1 and TRBJ2-6, with 9 bases lining up with TRBD1. The V gene's germline CDR1 is SGHAT and CDR2 FQDESV (reference sequence). With 5 bases clipped from V and 1 base from J, the junction kept 9 bases outside the gene matches. The CDR3 sequence is 18 residues long. CDR3 amino acids: CASSPRDRELSGANVLTF. The CDR3 bases are TGTGCCAGCAGCCCCCGGGACAGGGAGTTGTCTGGGGCCAACGTCCTGACTTTC. Full variable domain (remainder filled in from reference TRBV11-1 and TRBJ2-6): EAEVAQSPRYKITEKSQAVAFWCDPISGHATLYWYRQILGQGPELLVQFQDESVVDDSQLPKDRFSAERLKGVDSTLKIQPAELGDSAMYLCASSPRDRELSGANVLTFGAGSRLTVL.

This clonotype was seen many times. The chain is built from TRBV12-3 or TRBV12-4 and TRBJ2-1; tentatively, D is TRBD2 (5 bases). Trimming left V 7 bases short and J 7 bases short, with 11 bases between. This CDR3 region has 12 residues. The CDR3 DNA sequence: TGTGCCAGCACCGCGGACTCGAATGAGCAGTTCTTC. This encodes CASTADSNEQFF.

The V call is TRBV20-1, the J call TRBJ2-4, with 12 positions matching TRBD2. CDR1 is DFQATT, CDR2 SNEGSKA, per germline (reference sequence). This CDR3 contains 13 residues. The V and J ends lost 5 bases and 6 bases, in that order; junction bases with no gene match: 2. CDR3 in amino acids: CSAGTSGPNIQYF. The CDR3 coding sequence is TGCAGTGCTGGGACTAGCGGGCCAAACATTCAGTACTTC.

This clonotype occurred a few times. V is TRBV12-3 or TRBV12-4 and J is TRBJ2-1, with D possibly matching TRBD1 (8 bases). This CDR3 is built from 17 residues. V gave up 1 base and J gave up 8 bases, with 21 bases separating them. The CDR3 loop is CASSLGEGTGKSDEQFF. Written as DNA, the CDR3 is TGTGCCAGCAGTTTAGGGGAGGGGACAGGAAAGTCGGATGAGCAGTTCTTC.

There are many counts of this clonotype. This rearrangement joins TRBV5-1 to TRBJ2-1; TRBD2 agrees at 11 bases. In germline, CDR1 is SGHRS, CDR2 YFSETQ. The CDR3 spans 15 residues. V dropped 0 bases and J dropped 10; count of bases not matched to a gene: 6. The CDR3 loop is CASSLVLAGAGEQFF. In DNA, the CDR3 is TGCGCCAGCAGCTTGGTACTAGCGGGAGCAGGCGAGCAGTTCTTC.

The chain couples TRBV5-7 to TRBJ2-2; D is perhaps TRBD2 (6 bases). TRBV5-7 is recorded as an ORF, its role being uncertain. The CDR3 covers 16 residues. The germline V and J ends were trimmed by 4 bases and 0 bases, with 13 bases remaining between them. The CDR3 protein is CASSDRGETNTGELFF. The CDR3 region has the DNA TGTGCCAGCAGCGACCGCGGGGAAACGAACACCGGGGAGCTGTTTTTT.

The chain joins TRBV27 to TRBJ2-6; D ambiguous. V lost 5 bases to trimming and J lost 4 bases, with 15 bases between them. The CDR3 is made up of 16 amino acids. Germline V gene data show CDR1 as MNHEY and CDR2 as SMNVEV (reference sequence). The CDR3 DNA sequence: TGTGCCAGCAGTGCCGGTCGGTTTTCCGGGGCCAACGTCCTGACTTTC. Protein sequence: CASSAGRFSGANVLTF.

This sequence joins TRBV11-2 and TRBJ1-2; D gene ambiguous. Between the trimmed V and J ends, which lost 1 base and 2 bases, there was a span of 8 bases. This CDR3 contains 14 residues. Germline CDR1 is SGHAT and CDR2 is FQNNGV. This CDR3 is CASSLVGLNYGYTF. CDR3 bases: TGTGCCAGCAGCTTAGTAGGGTTGAACTATGGCTACACCTTC.

In the case of this clonotype: A much larger clone lies a single base off, so this may be a read error. The rearrangement joins TRBV20-1 to TRBJ2-7; D is uncertain. Deletions cut 8 bases from V and 0 bases from J, with 14 bases between. Germline CDR1 DFQATT, CDR2 SNEGSKA (reference sequence). The CDR3 totals 13 residues. Here the CDR3 DNA reads TGCAGTCCTTCAGCGACATTCTCCTACGAGCAGTACTTC. Protein sequence: CSPSATFSYEQYF.

This clonotype was observed a handful of times. CDR3 residues: CSALRATETQYF. As DNA, the CDR3 is TGCAGTGCTCTACGGGCCACGGAGACCCAGTACTTC. The V gene is TRBV20-1, the J gene TRBJ2-5; D is ambiguous. Germline assignment: CDR1 DFQATT and CDR2 SNEGSKA (reference sequence). Trimming took 5 bases from V and 5 from J, leaving 12 bases between them. The CDR3 is made up of 12 amino acids.

The table lists this clonotype with a few counts. This chain links TRBV5-5 with TRBJ2-7; 7 nucleotides agree with TRBD1. Losses at the gene ends were 0 bases for V and 6 bases for J; bases not matched to a gene: 6. Per the germline V gene, CDR1 is SGHKS and CDR2 is YYEKEE (reference sequence). The CDR3 spans 14 residues. This CDR3 is CASSLAGGSVEQYF. The CDR3, as DNA: TGTGCCAGCAGCTTGGCAGGGGGATCGGTCGAGCAGTACTTC. Full variable domain (remainder filled in from reference TRBV5-5 and TRBJ2-7): DAGVTQSPTHLIKTRGQQVTLRCSPISGHKSVSWYQQVLGQGPQFIFQYYEKEERGRGNFPDRFSARQFPNYSSELNVNALLLGDSALYLCASSLAGGSVEQYFGPGTRLTVT.

This clonotype came up many times. This rearrangement joins TRBV4-3 to TRBJ2-1; 9 positions agree with TRBD2. Germline values: CDR1 LGHNA, CDR2 YSLEER. J was trimmed by 6 bases and V by 9 bases; bases with no gene match: 9. This CDR3 has 14 amino acids. As DNA, the CDR3 is TGCGCCAGTAGAGGCGGGAGGGCCGCCAATGAGCAGTTCTTC. It specifies CASRGGRAANEQFF.

The chain recombines TRBV7-2 with TRBJ2-7; the match to TRBD2 covers 14 bases. CDR1 and CDR2 from the germline V gene are SGHTA and FQGNSA. The CDR3 has 15 residues. V gave up 5 bases and J gave up 4 bases; unmatched junction bases: 4. The CDR3 DNA is TGTGCCAGCAGCCTGGGACTAGCGGGAGAATACGAGCAGTACTTC. Amino acid sequence: CASSLGLAGEYEQYF. The full variable domain, with the rest looked up from reference TRBV7-2 and TRBJ2-7, is GAGVSQSPSNKVTEKGKDVELRCDPISGHTALYWYRQSLGQGLEFLIYFQGNSAPDKSGLPSDRFSAERTGGSVSTLTIQRTQQEDSAVYLCASSLGLAGEYEQYFGPGTRLTVT.

The sample holds a few counts of this clonotype. The chain recombines TRBV20-1 with TRBJ2-1, with 15 positions matching TRBD2. From germline, CDR1 is DFQATT and CDR2 SNEGSKA (reference sequence). CDR3 length: 15 residues. After removal of 6 bases from V and 5 bases from J, the junction contained 5 bases not matched to a gene. CDR3 sequence: CSAPGLAGGNNEQFF. CDR3 DNA: TGCAGTGCCCCAGGACTAGCGGGAGGGAACAATGAGCAGTTCTTC.

This clonotype was detected only a few times. The genes are TRBV7-2 and TRBJ2-7; a possible D gene is TRBD2 (5 bases). CDR1 and CDR2 (germline): SGHTA, FQGNSA. This CDR3 has 16 amino acids. V was cut by 1 base and J by 3 bases, with 16 bases left in between. The CDR3 loop reads CASSLVGGSHGYEQYF. CDR3 nucleotides: TGTGCCAGCAGCTTAGTAGGCGGGTCCCACGGCTACGAGCAGTACTTC.

This clonotype was picked up a small number of times. The J gene is TRBJ2-3, the V gene TRBV5-1, with D possibly being TRBD2 (6 bases). Germline CDR1 and CDR2: SGHRS and YFSETQ. The V end lost 5 bases, the J end lost 4 bases, and 17 bases lay between the germline ends. This CDR3 is 15 amino acids long. CDR3 DNA: TGCGCCAGCAGGCGGATGGGTCCGGGGGCAGATACGCAGTATTTT. Translated, it gives CASRRMGPGADTQYF.